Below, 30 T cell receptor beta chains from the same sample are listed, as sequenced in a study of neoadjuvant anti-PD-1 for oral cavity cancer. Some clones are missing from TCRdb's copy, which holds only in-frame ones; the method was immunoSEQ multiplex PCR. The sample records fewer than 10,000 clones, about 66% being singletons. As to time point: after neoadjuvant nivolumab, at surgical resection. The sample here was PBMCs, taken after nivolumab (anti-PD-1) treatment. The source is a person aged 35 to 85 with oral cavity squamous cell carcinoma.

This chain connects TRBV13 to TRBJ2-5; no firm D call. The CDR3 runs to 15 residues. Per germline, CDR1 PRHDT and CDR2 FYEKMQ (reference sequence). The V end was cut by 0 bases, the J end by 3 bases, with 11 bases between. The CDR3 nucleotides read TGTGCCAGCAGCTTAGGGAGGAGCAACAAAGAGACCCAGTACTTC. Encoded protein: CASSLGRSNKETQYF.

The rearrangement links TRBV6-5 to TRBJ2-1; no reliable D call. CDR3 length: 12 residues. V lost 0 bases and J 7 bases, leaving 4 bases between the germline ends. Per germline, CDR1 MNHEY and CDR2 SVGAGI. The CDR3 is CASSYSANEQFF. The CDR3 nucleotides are TGTGCCAGCAGTTACTCGGCTAATGAGCAGTTCTTC.

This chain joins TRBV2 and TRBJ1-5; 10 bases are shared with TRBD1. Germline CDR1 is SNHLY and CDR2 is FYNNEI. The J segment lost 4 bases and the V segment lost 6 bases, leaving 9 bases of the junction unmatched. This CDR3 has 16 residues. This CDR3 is CASSEGDRGWNQPQHF. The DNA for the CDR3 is TGTGCCAGCAGCGAGGGGGACAGGGGCTGGAATCAGCCCCAGCATTTT.

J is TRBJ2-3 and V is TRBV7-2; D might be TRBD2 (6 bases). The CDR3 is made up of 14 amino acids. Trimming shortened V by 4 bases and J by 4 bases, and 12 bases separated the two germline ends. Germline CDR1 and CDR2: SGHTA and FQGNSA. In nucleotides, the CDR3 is TGTGCCAGCAGCTCCAACGGGGGACCAGATACGCAGTATTTT. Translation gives CASSSNGGPDTQYF.

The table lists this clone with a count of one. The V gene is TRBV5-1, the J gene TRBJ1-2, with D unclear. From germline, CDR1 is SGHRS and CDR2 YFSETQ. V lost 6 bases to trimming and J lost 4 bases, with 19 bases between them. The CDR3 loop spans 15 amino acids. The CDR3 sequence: CASKDIPTASYGYTF. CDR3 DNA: TGCGCCAGCAAAGATATCCCCACAGCCTCCTATGGCTACACCTTC.

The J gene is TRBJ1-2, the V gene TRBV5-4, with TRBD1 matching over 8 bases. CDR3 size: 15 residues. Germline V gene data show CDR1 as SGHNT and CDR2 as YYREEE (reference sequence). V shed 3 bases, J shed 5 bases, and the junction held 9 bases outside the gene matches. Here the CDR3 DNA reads TGTGCCAGCAGCTCCCTGGACAGGGATACGTATGGCTACACCTTC. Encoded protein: CASSSLDRDTYGYTF.

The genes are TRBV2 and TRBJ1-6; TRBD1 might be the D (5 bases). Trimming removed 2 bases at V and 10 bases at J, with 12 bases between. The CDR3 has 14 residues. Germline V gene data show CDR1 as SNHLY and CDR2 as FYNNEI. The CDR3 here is CASSERAGSSPLHF. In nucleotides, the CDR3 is TGTGCCAGCAGTGAAAGGGCAGGGTCCTCACCCCTCCACTTT.

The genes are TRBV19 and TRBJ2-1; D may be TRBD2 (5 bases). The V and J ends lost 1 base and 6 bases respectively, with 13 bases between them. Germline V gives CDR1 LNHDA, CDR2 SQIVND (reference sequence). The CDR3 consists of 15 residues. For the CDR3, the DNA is TGTGCCAGTAGTATAGCAGCGGTTCCTGGCAATGAGCAGTTCTTC. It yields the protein CASSIAAVPGNEQFF.

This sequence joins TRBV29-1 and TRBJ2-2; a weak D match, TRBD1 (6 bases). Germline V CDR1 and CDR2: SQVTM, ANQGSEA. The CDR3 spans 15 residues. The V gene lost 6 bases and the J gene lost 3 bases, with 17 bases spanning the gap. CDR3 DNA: TGCAGCGTGCCTTGGACAGACGGGTACACCGGGGAGCTGTTTTTT. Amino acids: CSVPWTDGYTGELFF.

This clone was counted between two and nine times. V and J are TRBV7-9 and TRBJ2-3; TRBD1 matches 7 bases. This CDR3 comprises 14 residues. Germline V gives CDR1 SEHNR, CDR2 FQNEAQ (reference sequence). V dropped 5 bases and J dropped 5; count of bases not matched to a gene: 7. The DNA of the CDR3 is TGTGCCAGCAGCCTTGGGACAGTGGGAGATACGCAGTATTTT. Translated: CASSLGTVGDTQYF.

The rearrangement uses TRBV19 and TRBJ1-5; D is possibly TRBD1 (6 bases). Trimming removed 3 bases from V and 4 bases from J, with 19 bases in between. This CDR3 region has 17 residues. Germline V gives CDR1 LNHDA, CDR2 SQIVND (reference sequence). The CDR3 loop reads CASSILGTPRGNQPQHF. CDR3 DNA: TGTGCCAGTAGTATCTTGGGGACACCCAGGGGAAATCAGCCCCAGCATTTT. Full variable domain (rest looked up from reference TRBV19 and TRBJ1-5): DGGITQSPKYLFRKEGQNVTLSCEQNLNHDAMYWYRQDPGQGLRLIYYSQIVNDFQKGDIAEGYSVSREKKESFPLTVTSAQKNPTAFYLCASSILGTPRGNQPQHFGDGTRLSIL.

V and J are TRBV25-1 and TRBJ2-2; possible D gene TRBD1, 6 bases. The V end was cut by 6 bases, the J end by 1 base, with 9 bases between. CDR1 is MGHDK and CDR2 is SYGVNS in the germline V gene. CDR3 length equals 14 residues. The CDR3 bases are TGTGCCAGCAGACCGACAGGGAACACCGGGGAGCTGTTTTTT. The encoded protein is CASRPTGNTGELFF. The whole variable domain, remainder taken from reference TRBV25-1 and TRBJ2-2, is EADIYQTPRYLVIGTGKKITLECSQTMGHDKMYWYQQDPGMELHLIHYSYGVNSTEKGDLSSESTVSRIRTEHFPLTLESARPSHTSQYLCASRPTGNTGELFFGEGSRLTVL.

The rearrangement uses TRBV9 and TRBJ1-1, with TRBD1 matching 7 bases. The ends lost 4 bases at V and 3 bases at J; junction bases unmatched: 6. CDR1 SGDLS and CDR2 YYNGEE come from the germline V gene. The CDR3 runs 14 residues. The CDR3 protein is CASSPRQGYTEAFF. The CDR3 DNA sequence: TGTGCCAGCAGCCCCCGACAGGGCTACACTGAAGCTTTCTTT.

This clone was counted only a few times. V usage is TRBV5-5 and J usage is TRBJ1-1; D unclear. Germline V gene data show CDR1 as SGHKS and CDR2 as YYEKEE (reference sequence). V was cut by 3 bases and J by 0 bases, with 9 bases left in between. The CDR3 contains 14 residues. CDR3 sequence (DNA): TGTGCCAGCAGCTCCCAGGTTATGAACACTGAAGCTTTCTTT. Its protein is CASSSQVMNTEAFF.

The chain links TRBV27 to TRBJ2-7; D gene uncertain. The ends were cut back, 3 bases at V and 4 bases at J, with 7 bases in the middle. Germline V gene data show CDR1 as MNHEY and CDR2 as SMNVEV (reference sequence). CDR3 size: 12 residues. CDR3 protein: CASSFSGYEQYF. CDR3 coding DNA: TGTGCCAGCAGTTTTTCCGGTTACGAGCAGTACTTC.

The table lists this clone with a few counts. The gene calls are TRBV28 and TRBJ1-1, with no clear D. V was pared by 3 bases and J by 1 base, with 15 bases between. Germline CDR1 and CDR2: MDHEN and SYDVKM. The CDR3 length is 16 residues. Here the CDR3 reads CASSFRGFDANTEAFF. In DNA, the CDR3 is TGTGCCAGCAGTTTTCGGGGTTTTGACGCGAACACTGAAGCTTTCTTT. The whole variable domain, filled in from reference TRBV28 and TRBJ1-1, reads DVKVTQSSRYLVKRTGEKVFLECVQDMDHENMFWYRQDPGLGLRLIYFSYDVKMKEKGDIPEGYSVSREKKERFSLILESASTNQTSMYLCASSFRGFDANTEAFFGQGTRLTVV.

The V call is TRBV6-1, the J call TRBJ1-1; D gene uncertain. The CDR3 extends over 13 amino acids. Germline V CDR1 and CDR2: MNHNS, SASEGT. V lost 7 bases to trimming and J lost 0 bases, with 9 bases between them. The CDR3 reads CASTWGLNTEAFF. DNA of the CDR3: TGTGCCAGCACCTGGGGATTGAACACTGAAGCTTTCTTT.

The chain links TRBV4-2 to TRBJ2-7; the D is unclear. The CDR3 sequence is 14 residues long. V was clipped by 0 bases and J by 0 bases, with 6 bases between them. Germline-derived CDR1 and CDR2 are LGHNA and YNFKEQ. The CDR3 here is CASSQERLSYEQYF. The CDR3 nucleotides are TGTGCCAGCAGCCAAGAGCGGCTCTCCTACGAGCAGTACTTC.

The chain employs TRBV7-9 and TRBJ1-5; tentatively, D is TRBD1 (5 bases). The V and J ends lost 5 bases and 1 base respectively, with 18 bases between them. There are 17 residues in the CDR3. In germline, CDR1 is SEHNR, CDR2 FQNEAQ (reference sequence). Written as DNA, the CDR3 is TGTGCCAGCAGCCTGGGGGTCGGAGCGTCGAGCAATCAGCCCCAGCATTTT. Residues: CASSLGVGASSNQPQHF.

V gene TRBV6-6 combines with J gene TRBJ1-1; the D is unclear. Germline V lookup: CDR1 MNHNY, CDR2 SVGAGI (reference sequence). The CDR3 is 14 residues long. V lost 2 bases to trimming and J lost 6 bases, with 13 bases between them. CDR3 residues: CASSYDLYGPEAFF. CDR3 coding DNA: TGTGCCAGCAGTTACGATCTATACGGGCCTGAAGCTTTCTTT.

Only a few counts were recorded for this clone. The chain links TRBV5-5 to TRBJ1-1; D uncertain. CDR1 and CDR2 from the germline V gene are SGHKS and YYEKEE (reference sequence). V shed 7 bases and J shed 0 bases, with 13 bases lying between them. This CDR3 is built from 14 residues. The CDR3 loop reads CASRREALNTEAFF. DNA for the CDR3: TGTGCCAGCCGCAGAGAGGCCCTGAACACTGAAGCTTTCTTT. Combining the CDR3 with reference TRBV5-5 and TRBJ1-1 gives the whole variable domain DAGVTQSPTHLIKTRGQQVTLRCSPISGHKSVSWYQQVLGQGPQFIFQYYEKEERGRGNFPDRFSARQFPNYSSELNVNALLLGDSALYLCASRREALNTEAFFGQGTRLTVV.

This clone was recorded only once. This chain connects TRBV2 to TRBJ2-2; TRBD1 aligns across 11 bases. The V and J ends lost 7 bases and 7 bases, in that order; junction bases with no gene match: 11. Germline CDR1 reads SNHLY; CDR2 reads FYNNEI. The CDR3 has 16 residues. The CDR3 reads CASKVGDRGYGGELFF. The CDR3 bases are TGTGCCAGCAAGGTGGGGGACAGGGGGTACGGCGGGGAGCTGTTTTTT.

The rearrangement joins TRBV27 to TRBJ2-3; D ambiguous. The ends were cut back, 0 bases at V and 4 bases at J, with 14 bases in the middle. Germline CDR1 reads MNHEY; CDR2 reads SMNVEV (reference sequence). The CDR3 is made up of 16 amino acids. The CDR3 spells CASSLSDLVSSDTQYF. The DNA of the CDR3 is TGTGCCAGCAGTTTATCCGATTTGGTATCCTCAGATACGCAGTATTTT.

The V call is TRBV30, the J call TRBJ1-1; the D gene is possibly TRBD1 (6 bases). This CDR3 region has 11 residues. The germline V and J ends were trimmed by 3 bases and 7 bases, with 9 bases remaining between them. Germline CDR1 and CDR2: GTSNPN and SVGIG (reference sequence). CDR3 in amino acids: CAWRQGLEAFF. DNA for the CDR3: TGTGCCTGGAGGCAGGGGCTTGAAGCTTTCTTT.

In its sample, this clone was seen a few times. CDR3 sequence reads: CASSSRTSGNRYEQYF. CDR3 coding DNA: TGTGCCAGCAGCTCTCGGACTAGCGGCAATAGGTACGAGCAGTACTTC. The chain has TRBV7-2 and TRBJ2-7; 10 nucleotides agree with TRBD2. Trimming removed 4 bases from V and 4 bases from J; junction bases left unmatched: 10. The CDR3 runs to 16 residues. Germline assignment: CDR1 SGHTA and CDR2 FQGNSA.

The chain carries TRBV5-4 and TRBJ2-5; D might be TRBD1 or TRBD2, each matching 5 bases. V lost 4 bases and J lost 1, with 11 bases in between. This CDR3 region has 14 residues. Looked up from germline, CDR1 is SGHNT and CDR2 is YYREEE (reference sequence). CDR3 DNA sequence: TGTGCCAGCAGCAAATCCGGGACCCAAGAGACCCAGTACTTC. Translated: CASSKSGTQETQYF.

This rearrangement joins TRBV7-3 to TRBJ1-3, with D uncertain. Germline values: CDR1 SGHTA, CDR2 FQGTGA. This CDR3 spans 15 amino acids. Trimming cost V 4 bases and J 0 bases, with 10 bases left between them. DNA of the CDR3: TGTGCCAGCAGCTCTACAGCCGCCTCTGGAAACACCATATATTTT. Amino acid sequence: CASSSTAASGNTIYF.

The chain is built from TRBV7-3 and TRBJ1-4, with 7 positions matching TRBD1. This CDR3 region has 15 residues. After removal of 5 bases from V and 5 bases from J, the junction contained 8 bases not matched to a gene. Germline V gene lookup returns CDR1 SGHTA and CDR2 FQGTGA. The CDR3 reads CASSPTGQSNEKLFF. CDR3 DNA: TGTGCCAGCAGCCCGACGGGACAGTCCAATGAAAAACTGTTTTTT.

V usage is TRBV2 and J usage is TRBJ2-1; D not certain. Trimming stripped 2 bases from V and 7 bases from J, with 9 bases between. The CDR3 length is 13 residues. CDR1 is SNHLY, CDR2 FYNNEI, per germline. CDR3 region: CASSESLWNEQFF. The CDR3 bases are TGTGCCAGCAGTGAATCCCTCTGGAATGAGCAGTTCTTC.

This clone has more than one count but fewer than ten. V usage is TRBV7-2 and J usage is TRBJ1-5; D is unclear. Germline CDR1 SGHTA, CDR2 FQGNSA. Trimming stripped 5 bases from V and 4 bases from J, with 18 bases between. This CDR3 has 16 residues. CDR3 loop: CASSLGPDRPNQPQHF. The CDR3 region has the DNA TGTGCCAGCAGCCTCGGCCCCGACCGGCCTAATCAGCCCCAGCATTTT. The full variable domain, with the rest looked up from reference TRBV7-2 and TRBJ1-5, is GAGVSQSPSNKVTEKGKDVELRCDPISGHTALYWYRQSLGQGLEFLIYFQGNSAPDKSGLPSDRFSAERTGGSVSTLTIQRTQQEDSAVYLCASSLGPDRPNQPQHFGDGTRLSIL.